This T cell receptor (beta chain) was identified in a study of cytomegalovirus exposure and HLA in healthy donors. Study as a whole: One earlier analysis, a look at 150 million to 200 million T cells, found 117 million unique TCR beta sequences. The study's findings and limits: The study had only CMV serostatus as immune exposure information.

Turning to this clone: Its target is unknown.

The PCR made use of 60 Vbeta and 13 Jbeta primers. Sequencing used immunoSEQ multiplex PCR; TCRdb keeps in-frame clones, though not all of them. The sample carries over 110,000 clones, approximately 80% recorded once. CDR1 is MDHEN, CDR2 SYDVKM, per germline. V was shortened by 2 bases and J by 2 bases, with 9 bases between the two germline ends. The CDR3 consists of 14 residues. As for the donors, each was a healthy bone marrow donor. The clonotype comes from a woman in her 40s in good health and CMV-seropositive. The sequenced sample was PBMCs. The chain couples TRBV28 to TRBJ2-5; TRBD1 might be the D (5 bases). The CDR3 DNA reads TGTGCCAGCAGTTTACAGGGTAGGCAAGAGACCCAGTACTTC. Translated: CASSLQGRQETQYF.